Following are 24 T cell receptor beta chains from one sample sequenced in a study of shared clonotypes between healthy human individuals. Using immunoSEQ multiplex PCR, the repertoire was profiled, and TCRdb retains in-frame clones only, with some absent. The repertoire holds about 490,000 clones, with around 79% as singletons. The sequencing sample was made of PBMCs. Receptors were obtained from a middle-aged woman in good health. Some clones in this sample may be carry-over from other donors' samples.

Only a few counts were recorded for this clone. The chain couples TRBV5-1 to TRBJ2-5; TRBD2 aligns across 8 bases. Germline CDR1 and CDR2: SGHRS and YFSETQ. This CDR3 is 15 amino acids long. The trim removed 7 bases at V and 5 bases at J, leaving 13 bases unmatched. The CDR3 sequence: CASQTESGSWETQYF. The DNA of the CDR3 is TGCGCCAGCCAGACGGAAAGCGGGAGTTGGGAGACCCAGTACTTC.

This chain links TRBV2 with TRBJ2-2, with a weak D call TRBD1 (7 bases). The CDR3 is made up of 15 amino acids. Germline loops: CDR1 SNHLY, CDR2 FYNNEI. The V end lost 5 bases, the J end lost 5 bases, and 15 bases lay between the germline ends. The CDR3 nucleotides read TGTGCCAGCAGTCAGGGGGGAGGAGGGACCGGGGAGCTGTTTTTT. Translation: CASSQGGGGTGELFF.

The V call is TRBV30, the J call TRBJ1-6; 7 bases agree with TRBD1. Germline loops: CDR1 GTSNPN, CDR2 SVGIG (reference sequence). V was clipped by 0 bases and J by 7 bases; unmatched bases: 24. The CDR3 length is 21 residues. Here the CDR3 reads CAWSVPSYDWTGDILNSPLHF. CDR3 DNA: TGTGCCTGGAGTGTACCCTCGTACGATTGGACAGGAGACATCCTGAATTCACCCCTCCACTTT.

This clone was recorded only once. This chain links TRBV6-5 with TRBJ2-7; TRBD2 matches 8 bases. The CDR3 extends over 15 amino acids. Germline V gene sequence: CDR1 MNHEY, CDR2 SVGAGI. V dropped 6 bases and J dropped 1; count of bases not matched to a gene: 8. CDR3 region: CASRSPRGGSYEQYF. The DNA for the CDR3 is TGTGCCAGCAGATCCCCTCGGGGGGGGTCCTACGAGCAGTACTTC.

Concerning this clone itself: The same CDR3 can be traced to other DNA sequences in this sample. The chain combines TRBV18 with TRBJ2-5; D gene uncertain. The germline CDR1 and CDR2 sequences are KGHSH and LQKENI. Trimming cost V 6 bases and J 2 bases, with 10 bases left between them. The CDR3 loop spans 13 amino acids. The CDR3: CASSRDNQETQYF. DNA for the CDR3: TGTGCCAGCTCCCGAGACAATCAAGAGACCCAGTACTTC.

This clone appeared a single time. The J gene is TRBJ2-5, the V gene TRBV5-6, with 12 bases identical to TRBD2. The V segment lost 1 base and the J segment 5 bases; nucleotides outside the gene matches: 6. The CDR3 has 16 residues. Germline assignment: CDR1 SGHDT and CDR2 YYEEEE. DNA of the CDR3: TGTGCCAGCAGCTTGAAACTAGCGGGGGGATATGAGACCCAGTACTTC. Translated, it gives CASSLKLAGGYETQYF.

This chain joins TRBV6-4 and TRBJ2-7, with D unclear. Germline values: CDR1 MRHNA, CDR2 SNTAGT. The CDR3 is made up of 14 amino acids. Trimming cost V 1 base and J 0 bases, with 7 bases left between them. The CDR3 loop reads CASSDCRDSYEQYF. The CDR3 nucleotides read TGTGCCAGCAGTGACTGTAGGGACTCCTACGAGCAGTACTTC.

The gene calls are TRBV6-1 and TRBJ2-5; D may be TRBD2 (5 bases). V was trimmed by 1 base and J by 5 bases, leaving 11 bases between them. Germline CDR1 MNHNS, CDR2 SASEGT. This CDR3 has 14 amino acids. This CDR3 reads CASSEGTPVETQYF. The CDR3 nucleotides are TGTGCCAGCAGTGAAGGGACTCCGGTGGAGACCCAGTACTTC.

This clone was seen only a few times. The chain links TRBV11-2 to TRBJ2-7; TRBD1 agrees at 8 bases. Trimming removed 3 bases from V and 4 bases from J; junction bases left unmatched: 5. Germline V gene lookup returns CDR1 SGHAT and CDR2 FQNNGV. The CDR3 is 14 amino acids. CDR3 in amino acids: CASSFRRQGYEQYF. CDR3 nucleotide sequence: TGTGCCAGCAGCTTCCGGAGACAGGGGTACGAGCAGTACTTC.

This clone has a single count. V and J are TRBV28 and TRBJ2-5; TRBD1 matches 8 bases. Trimming at V came to 2 bases and at J to 5 bases, leaving 4 bases not matched to a gene. CDR3 size: 14 residues. The germline V gene has CDR1 MDHEN and CDR2 SYDVKM. Written as DNA, the CDR3 is TGTGCCAGCAGTTTACGACAGGGGATTGAGACCCAGTACTTC. Amino acids: CASSLRQGIETQYF.

This clone was seen a handful of times. The rearrangement links TRBV6-5 to TRBJ2-3; D gene ambiguous. Germline V gene sequence: CDR1 MNHEY, CDR2 SVGAGI. The CDR3 is made up of 13 amino acids. V was pared by 6 bases and J by 1 base, with 8 bases between. The CDR3: CASREMGTDTQYF. Written as DNA, the CDR3 is TGTGCCAGCAGGGAGATGGGCACAGATACGCAGTATTTT.

The rearrangement links TRBV5-1 to TRBJ1-1, with 7 bases lining up with TRBD1. In germline, CDR1 is SGHRS, CDR2 YFSETQ. The CDR3 spans 15 residues. Trimming removed 5 bases from V and 7 bases from J; junction bases left unmatched: 14. CDR3 protein: CASRPSRDRGNEAFF. CDR3 nucleotides: TGCGCCAGCAGGCCTTCCCGGGACAGAGGGAATGAAGCTTTCTTT.

V is TRBV29-1 and J is TRBJ2-1; D might be TRBD2 (5 bases). CDR3 size: 12 residues. Germline CDR1 reads SQVTM; CDR2 reads ANQGSEA. Trimming shortened V by 7 bases and J by 3 bases, and 10 bases separated the two germline ends. In DNA form, the CDR3 reads TGCAGCGCTCGGACTGTCTACAATGAGCAGTTCTTC. Translated: CSARTVYNEQFF.

The chain employs TRBV4-3 and TRBJ2-4; D call uncertain. The CDR3 extends over 15 amino acids. Trimming stripped 0 bases from V and 0 bases from J, with 6 bases between. Germline V lookup: CDR1 LGHNA, CDR2 YSLEER. The DNA of the CDR3 is TGCGCCAGCAGCCAAGATTCGTTAGCCAAAAACATTCAGTACTTC. Amino acids: CASSQDSLAKNIQYF.

This sequence joins TRBV28 and TRBJ1-5, with TRBD1 identical over 9 bases. Per germline, CDR1 MDHEN and CDR2 SYDVKM. With V trimmed by 4 bases and J by 6 bases, 4 bases remained unmatched. This CDR3 has 14 amino acids. CDR3 region: CASSSQQGAQPQHF. The CDR3 nucleotides read TGTGCCAGCAGTTCCCAACAGGGGGCTCAGCCCCAGCATTTT.

The rearrangement links TRBV6-1 to TRBJ1-2; D ambiguous. Germline CDR1 is MNHNS and CDR2 is SASEGT. Trimming pared 7 bases from V and 1 base from J, leaving 16 bases between. The CDR3 is made up of 15 amino acids. The chain's CDR3 is CASTATYSFNYGYTF. The CDR3 nucleotides read TGTGCCAGCACCGCAACTTACAGCTTTAACTATGGCTACACCTTC.

This sequence joins TRBV5-1 and TRBJ2-1; D remains unclear. Trimming left V 0 bases short and J 9 bases short, with 7 bases between. CDR1 and CDR2 from the germline V gene are SGHRS and YFSETQ. CDR3 size: 12 residues. The CDR3 sequence: CASSLVGTEQFF. CDR3 DNA: TGCGCCAGCAGCTTGGTGGGAACTGAGCAGTTCTTC.

This clone was picked up a small number of times. This sequence joins TRBV29-1 and TRBJ1-1; possible D gene TRBD1, 6 bases. The CDR3 spans 13 residues. Germline V gene data show CDR1 as SQVTM and CDR2 as ANQGSEA. The V end was cut by 4 bases, the J end by 4 bases, with 13 bases between. In nucleotides, the CDR3 is TGCAGCGTTGGAGGGGGGGTTTTCACTGAAGCTTTCTTT. Its translation: CSVGGGVFTEAFF.

V gene TRBV28 combines with J gene TRBJ2-1; the match to TRBD1 covers 9 bases. Germline loops: CDR1 MDHEN, CDR2 SYDVKM. This CDR3 is 16 amino acids long. Trimming at V came to 5 bases and at J to 7 bases, leaving 12 bases not matched to a gene. The CDR3 coding sequence is TGTGCCAGCAGTACACCGGGACAGGGCGGGATAAATGAGCAGTTCTTC. This codes for CASSTPGQGGINEQFF.

At least ten counts were recorded for this clone. This chain joins TRBV27 and TRBJ2-1, with a weak D call TRBD2 (6 bases). The CDR3 has 15 residues. In germline, CDR1 is MNHEY, CDR2 SMNVEV (reference sequence). The V gene lost 5 bases and the J gene lost 4 bases, with 15 bases spanning the gap. The CDR3 loop is CASSPQQRAYNEQFF. The CDR3 nucleotides are TGTGCCAGCAGTCCCCAACAGCGGGCTTACAATGAGCAGTTCTTC.

The V call is TRBV27, the J call TRBJ1-5; 7 bases map to TRBD1. V shed 6 bases, J shed 4 bases, and the junction held 12 bases outside the gene matches. The CDR3 has 16 amino acids. CDR1 is MNHEY, CDR2 SMNVEV, per germline (reference sequence). The CDR3: CASSNNLGQINQPQHF. The CDR3 DNA reads TGTGCCAGCAGCAATAACTTGGGACAGATAAATCAGCCCCAGCATTTT.

This chain uses TRBV28 with TRBJ1-4, with a weak D call TRBD1 (6 bases). The CDR3 runs to 16 residues. Trimming removed 4 bases at V and 7 bases at J, with 19 bases between. The germline V gene encodes CDR1 MDHEN and CDR2 SYDVKM. The CDR3 bases are TGTGCCAGCAGTTCGCCTCGACAGGTACTGGGTGAAAAACTGTTTTTT. Amino acid sequence: CASSSPRQVLGEKLFF. Supplemented by reference TRBV28 and TRBJ1-4, the full variable domain reads DVKVTQSSRYLVKRTGEKVFLECVQDMDHENMFWYRQDPGLGLRLIYFSYDVKMKEKGDIPEGYSVSREKKERFSLILESASTNQTSMYLCASSSPRQVLGEKLFFGSGTQLSVL.

The CDR3 nucleotides read TGTGCCAGCAGTTCAACACTCAGACAGGGCCACAATGAGCAGTTCTTC. Residues: CASSSTLRQGHNEQFF. The V gene is TRBV27, the J gene TRBJ2-1; 7 bases align to TRBD1. The CDR3 is 16 residues long. CDR1 is MNHEY, CDR2 SMNVEV, per germline (reference sequence). With V trimmed by 4 bases and J by 5 bases, 11 bases remained unmatched.

V gene TRBV2 combines with J gene TRBJ2-5, with TRBD1 identical over 8 bases. The length of the CDR3 is 13 residues. With 8 bases clipped from V and 2 bases from J, the junction kept 4 bases outside the gene matches. Per germline, CDR1 SNHLY and CDR2 FYNNEI. This CDR3 is CASQTGEQETQYF. The CDR3 bases are TGTGCCAGCCAGACAGGGGAGCAAGAGACCCAGTACTTC.